The 16 T cell receptor beta chains reported below all come from one sample, sequenced in a study of PD-1 blockade in classical Hodgkin lymphoma. Sequencing used immunoSEQ multiplex PCR; TCRdb keeps in-frame clones, though not all of them. Of over 20,000 clones listed, around 86% are singletons. Exposure to brentuximab vedotin varied, and each patient had relapsed following autologous stem cell transplantation. The specimen was peripheral blood mononuclear cells (PBMCs), collected at baseline. All receptors come from a human donor with classical Hodgkin lymphoma.

V gene TRBV7-9 combines with J gene TRBJ2-7; tentatively, D is TRBD2 (6 bases). V lost 2 bases and J 7 bases, leaving 9 bases between the germline ends. Germline CDR1 SEHNR, CDR2 FQNEAQ (reference sequence). The CDR3 runs to 12 residues. In DNA, the CDR3 is TGTGCCAGCAGCTTATTGGGGGGAGAGCAGTACTTC. Protein product: CASSLLGGEQYF.

V is TRBV7-2 and J is TRBJ2-2; perhaps TRBD2 as D (5 bases). Germline CDR1 reads SGHTA; CDR2 reads FQGNSA. This CDR3 has 16 amino acids. Trimming took 8 bases from V and 4 from J, leaving 20 bases between them. CDR3 bases: TGTGCCAGCCAAGCAAATAGCGCTCCTGGCACCGGGGAGCTGTTTTTT. It yields the protein CASQANSAPGTGELFF.

The chain combines TRBV19 with TRBJ1-3; TRBD1 might be the D (6 bases). Deletions cut 3 bases from V and 0 bases from J, with 12 bases between. Germline CDR1 is LNHDA and CDR2 is SQIVND (reference sequence). CDR3 length: 16 residues. The CDR3 sequence: CASSIWDIRSGNTIYF. In DNA, the CDR3 is TGTGCCAGTAGTATTTGGGACATACGCTCTGGAAACACCATATATTTT.

This rearrangement joins TRBV7-2 to TRBJ2-3, with 8 bases matching TRBD2. Trimming cost V 3 bases and J 14 bases; bases outside gene matches: 7. The CDR3 has 12 residues. From germline, CDR1 is SGHTA and CDR2 FQGNSA. The CDR3 sequence: CASSFQAGVGYF. The CDR3 bases are TGTGCCAGCAGCTTTCAAGCGGGGGTAGGGTATTTT.

The rearrangement joins TRBV7-9 to TRBJ2-5, with D possibly TRBD2 on 5 matching bases. Germline V gene sequence: CDR1 SEHNR, CDR2 FQNEAQ (reference sequence). Trimming removed 5 bases from V and 5 bases from J, with 18 bases in between. CDR3 size: 15 residues. CDR3: CASSPGLGEIETQYF. CDR3 DNA: TGTGCCAGCAGCCCAGGCCTGGGAGAGATCGAGACCCAGTACTTC.

This clone was found once. J is TRBJ2-1 and V is TRBV7-9; D unresolved. This CDR3 comprises 12 residues. V lost 8 bases to trimming and J lost 9 bases, with 14 bases between them. The germline CDR1 and CDR2 sequences are SEHNR and FQNEAQ (reference sequence). The CDR3 DNA reads as TGTGCCAGCGTCCGGAACCTTGGTGAGCAGTTCTTC. As protein: CASVRNLGEQFF.

This chain connects TRBV11-2 to TRBJ2-1, with D possibly matching TRBD2 (6 bases). V was shortened by 5 bases and J by 9 bases, with 17 bases between the two germline ends. CDR3 length: 14 amino acids. Germline loops: CDR1 SGHAT, CDR2 FQNNGV. For the CDR3, the DNA is TGTGCCAGCAGCCCGTTCGGGACTCGGGTTGAGCAGTTCTTC. Its protein product is CASSPFGTRVEQFF.

CDR3 nucleotides: TGTGCCAGTAGTAGGGGCCTGTCCCTCGAGAGTTCACCCCTCCACTTT. This sequence encodes CASSRGLSLESSPLHF. The V gene is TRBV19, the J gene TRBJ1-6, with D perhaps TRBD1 (5 bases). V lost 4 bases, J lost 9 bases, and 19 bases lay in between. The CDR3 has 16 amino acids. Germline-derived CDR1 and CDR2 are LNHDA and SQIVND (reference sequence).

The V gene is TRBV7-9, the J gene TRBJ2-3; D not resolved. The germline CDR1 and CDR2 sequences are SEHNR and FQNEAQ (reference sequence). V was clipped by 3 bases and J by 1 base, with 8 bases between them. CDR3 size: 14 residues. In DNA form, the CDR3 reads TGTGCCAGCAGCTTTGTTGGGGGCACAGATACGCAGTATTTT. Encoded protein: CASSFVGGTDTQYF.

The chain uses TRBV27 and TRBJ2-3, with D possibly being TRBD2 (5 bases). CDR1 and CDR2 from the germline V gene are MNHEY and SMNVEV (reference sequence). The V end lost 2 bases, the J end lost 4 bases, and 16 bases lay between the germline ends. CDR3 size: 16 residues. The DNA for the CDR3 is TGTGCCAGCAGTTTAGGAGGTAGGAGCCCCGCAGATACGCAGTATTTT. This codes for CASSLGGRSPADTQYF.

The chain combines TRBV7-2 with TRBJ1-1, with D perhaps TRBD1 (5 bases). Germline CDR1 reads SGHTA; CDR2 reads FQGNSA. V was cut by 5 bases and J by 0 bases, with 16 bases left in between. This CDR3 is built from 16 residues. CDR3 sequence: CASSPSLGAVNTEAFF. The CDR3 DNA sequence: TGTGCCAGCAGCCCTAGCCTAGGGGCGGTGAACACTGAAGCTTTCTTT.

The chain links TRBV6-6 to TRBJ1-1, with TRBD1 as a possible D gene (5 bases). The CDR3 consists of 14 residues. V lost 4 bases and J 6 bases, leaving 15 bases between the germline ends. Germline-derived CDR1 and CDR2 are MNHNY and SVGAGI (reference sequence). The CDR3 is CASSSGLPPPEAFF. In DNA, the CDR3 is TGTGCCAGCAGTTCGGGACTACCACCCCCTGAAGCTTTCTTT.

The chain employs TRBV6-1 and TRBJ1-4; 7 nucleotides agree with TRBD1. Germline V gives CDR1 MNHNS, CDR2 SASEGT. Unmatched junction bases numbered 7, after V lost 5 bases and J lost 7 bases. The CDR3 is 14 amino acids. Here the CDR3 reads CASSLGQEVEKLFF. The CDR3 nucleotides are TGTGCCAGCAGTCTAGGACAGGAGGTTGAAAAACTGTTTTTT.

The sample holds one count of this clone. The rearrangement uses TRBV5-1 and TRBJ1-3; maybe TRBD1 (5 bases). The CDR3 runs 15 residues. Trimming removed 4 bases at V and 4 bases at J, with 15 bases between. Germline V gene data show CDR1 as SGHRS and CDR2 as YFSETQ. In nucleotides, the CDR3 is TGCGCCAGCAGCCCACAAGGGGTGACCGGAAACACCATATATTTT. Translated: CASSPQGVTGNTIYF. The variable domain in full, with the rest retrieved from reference TRBV5-1 and TRBJ1-3, is KAGVTQTPRYLIKTRGQQVTLSCSPISGHRSVSWYQQTPGQGLQFLFEYFSETQRNKGNFPGRFSGRQFSNSRSEMNVSTLELGDSALYLCASSPQGVTGNTIYFGEGSWLTVV.

The genes are TRBV7-3 and TRBJ2-2, with 11 bases lining up with TRBD2. The CDR3 loop spans 18 amino acids. In germline, CDR1 is SGHTA, CDR2 FQGTGA. V shed 5 bases and J 1 base; nucleotides not matched to a gene: 9. CDR3 region: CASSRHGTSGGNTGELFF. The CDR3 DNA sequence: TGTGCCAGCAGCCGTCACGGGACTAGCGGCGGGAACACCGGGGAGCTGTTTTTT.

V gene TRBV7-3 combines with J gene TRBJ2-7, with TRBD1 matching over 11 bases. V lost 5 bases, J lost 3 bases, and 6 bases stayed unmatched. CDR3 size: 15 residues. CDR1 and CDR2 from the germline V gene are SGHTA and FQGTGA. CDR3 sequence (DNA): TGTGCCAGCAGCCCCGGGACAGGGGGGCTCTACGAGCAGTACTTC. Translating gives CASSPGTGGLYEQYF.